The rows below give T cell receptor beta chains drawn from one sample of a study of cytomegalovirus exposure and HLA in healthy donors. The repertoire was sequenced with immunoSEQ multiplex PCR; TCRdb's copy has only in-frame clones and lacks some. The sample lists about 57,000 clones; approximately 79% were seen once. Material: PBMCs. These receptors all come from a woman aged 25-40 years in good health and CMV-seronegative. CDR3s include the opening cysteine and the closing phenylalanine or tryptophan. Each record gives: V gene, clone size, J gene, D gene, CDR3 protein, CDR3 DNA. D genes are given only for firm matches. Rows give clone size only sometimes, using once, few, many, or a class for an expanded clone.

v_gene: TRBV30; abundance: few; j_gene: TRBJ1-1; d_gene: -; CDR3aa: CAWSPGTGDTEAFF; CDR3nt: TGTGCCTGGAGCCCAGGGACGGGAGACACTGAAGCTTTCTTT
v_gene: TRBV7-9; abundance: -; j_gene: TRBJ2-5; d_gene: -; CDR3aa: CASSSRGEETQYF; CDR3nt: TGTGCCAGCAGCTCCAGGGGGGAGGAGACCCAGTACTTC
v_gene: TRBV28; abundance: -; j_gene: TRBJ1-1; d_gene: TRBD1; CDR3aa: CASSSTGVRTEAFF; CDR3nt: TGTGCCAGCAGTTCTACAGGGGTTCGCACTGAAGCTTTCTTT
v_gene: TRBV28; abundance: -; j_gene: TRBJ1-2; d_gene: TRBD1; CDR3aa: CASRDRVGYTF; CDR3nt: TGTGCCAGCAGGGACAGGGTCGGCTACACCTTC
v_gene: TRBV19; abundance: once; j_gene: TRBJ1-2; d_gene: -; CDR3aa: CASSHTVNYGYTF; CDR3nt: TGTGCCAGTAGTCATACAGTCAACTATGGCTACACCTTC
v_gene: TRBV18; abundance: -; j_gene: TRBJ2-1; d_gene: -; CDR3aa: CASSRELAGSHNEQFF; CDR3nt: TGTGCCAGCTCACGTGAACTAGCTGGTTCCCACAATGAGCAGTTCTTC
v_gene: TRBV27; abundance: -; j_gene: TRBJ2-7; d_gene: -; CDR3aa: CASSFKDTYYEQYF; CDR3nt: TGTGCCAGCAGTTTCAAGGACACATACTACGAGCAGTACTTC
v_gene: TRBV28; abundance: few; j_gene: TRBJ1-4; d_gene: -; CDR3aa: CASSLRNRVVSNEKLFF; CDR3nt: TGTGCCAGCAGTTTAAGGAACAGGGTCGTTTCTAATGAAAAACTGTTTTTT
v_gene: TRBV5-6; abundance: -; j_gene: TRBJ2-2; d_gene: -; CDR3aa: CASSLGRGWTGFTGELFF; CDR3nt: TGTGCCAGCAGCTTGGGGAGGGGATGGACAGGTTTTACCGGGGAGCTGTTTTTT
v_gene: TRBV7-3; abundance: few; j_gene: TRBJ2-2; d_gene: -; CDR3aa: CASSLRGRDGELFF; CDR3nt: TGTGCCAGCAGCTTAAGGGGGCGAGACGGGGAGCTGTTTTTT
v_gene: TRBV4-2; abundance: -; j_gene: TRBJ1-5; d_gene: TRBD1; CDR3aa: CASGTGYQPQHF; CDR3nt: TGTGCTTCGGGGACAGGGTATCAGCCCCAGCATTTT
v_gene: TRBV5-4; abundance: few; j_gene: TRBJ2-3; d_gene: TRBD2; CDR3aa: CASSLIAGGPDTQYF; CDR3nt: TGTGCCAGCAGCTTGATAGCGGGAGGGCCCGATACGCAGTATTTT
v_gene: TRBV5-1; abundance: -; j_gene: TRBJ2-2; d_gene: -; CDR3aa: CASSSYDINTGELFF; CDR3nt: TGCGCCAGCAGCTCCTACGACATTAACACCGGGGAGCTGTTTTTT
v_gene: TRBV9; abundance: -; j_gene: TRBJ2-2; d_gene: TRBD2; CDR3aa: CASSVDPGTSTLELFF; CDR3nt: TGTGCCAGCAGCGTAGACCCCGGGACTAGCACCCTGGAGCTGTTTTTT
v_gene: TRBV4-1; abundance: once; j_gene: TRBJ2-7; d_gene: TRBD2; CDR3aa: CASSQELLAGYEQYF; CDR3nt: TGCGCCAGCAGCCAAGAGCTTCTAGCGGGCTACGAGCAGTACTTC
v_gene: TRBV2; abundance: few; j_gene: TRBJ1-2; d_gene: -; CDR3aa: CASSEGENYGYTF; CDR3nt: TGTGCCAGCAGTGAAGGGGAGAACTATGGCTACACCTTC
v_gene: TRBV5-6; abundance: -; j_gene: TRBJ2-3; d_gene: TRBD1; CDR3aa: CASSSGQLDTDTQYF; CDR3nt: TGTGCCAGCAGCTCGGGACAGCTAGACACAGATACGCAGTATTTT
v_gene: TRBV7-2; abundance: -; j_gene: TRBJ1-2; d_gene: -; CDR3aa: CASSLATGQGDGYTF; CDR3nt: TGTGCCAGCAGCTTAGCTACGGGCCAGGGTGATGGCTACACCTTC
v_gene: TRBV5-4; abundance: -; j_gene: TRBJ1-6; d_gene: -; CDR3aa: CASSLDGSYNSPLHF; CDR3nt: TGTGCCAGCAGCTTGGACGGCTCCTATAATTCACCCCTCCACTTT
v_gene: TRBV15; abundance: -; j_gene: TRBJ1-2; d_gene: -; CDR3aa: CATSRQGPDGYTF; CDR3nt: TGTGCCACCAGCAGACAGGGGCCGGATGGCTACACCTTC
v_gene: TRBV5-1; abundance: -; j_gene: TRBJ2-3; d_gene: -; CDR3aa: CASSPFSGDTQYF; CDR3nt: TGCGCCAGCAGCCCATTTTCGGGAGATACGCAGTATTTT
v_gene: TRBV2; abundance: -; j_gene: TRBJ2-3; d_gene: TRBD1; CDR3aa: CASSRSRDRGADTQYF; CDR3nt: TGTGCCAGCAGCAGAAGCCGGGACAGGGGAGCAGATACGCAGTATTTT
v_gene: TRBV4-3; abundance: -; j_gene: TRBJ2-7; d_gene: TRBD2; CDR3aa: CASSQDWRGLASEQYF; CDR3nt: TGCGCCAGCAGCCAAGATTGGAGAGGACTAGCGAGCGAGCAGTACTTC
v_gene: TRBV4-3; abundance: -; j_gene: TRBJ1-4; d_gene: -; CDR3aa: CASSQEPQANEKLFF; CDR3nt: TGCGCCAGCAGCCAAGAACCCCAGGCTAATGAAAAACTGTTTTTT
v_gene: TRBV5-1; abundance: -; j_gene: TRBJ1-2; d_gene: TRBD1; CDR3aa: CASSFQGDGYTF; CDR3nt: TGCGCCAGCAGCTTCCAGGGGGATGGCTACACCTTC
v_gene: TRBV7-9; abundance: -; j_gene: TRBJ1-1; d_gene: -; CDR3aa: CASSERREMNTEAFF; CDR3nt: TGTGCCAGCAGTGAAAGGAGGGAGATGAACACTGAAGCTTTCTTT
v_gene: TRBV5-1; abundance: once; j_gene: TRBJ2-7; d_gene: TRBD2; CDR3aa: CASSAYGTSLTYEQYF; CDR3nt: TGCGCCAGCAGCGCCTATGGGACTAGCCTTACCTACGAGCAGTACTTC
v_gene: TRBV30; abundance: -; j_gene: TRBJ2-5; d_gene: TRBD1; CDR3aa: CAWSPGQGQETQYF; CDR3nt: TGTGCCTGGAGCCCGGGACAGGGGCAAGAGACCCAGTACTTC
v_gene: TRBV6-5; abundance: -; j_gene: TRBJ1-1; d_gene: TRBD1; CDR3aa: CASNGQENTEAFF; CDR3nt: TGTGCCAGCAATGGACAGGAAAACACTGAAGCTTTCTTT
v_gene: TRBV7-3; abundance: once; j_gene: TRBJ2-3; d_gene: TRBD1; CDR3aa: CASSLGQEVTDTQYF; CDR3nt: TGTGCCAGCAGCTTGGGACAGGAGGTCACAGATACGCAGTATTTT
v_gene: TRBV10-2; abundance: -; j_gene: TRBJ2-1; d_gene: TRBD2; CDR3aa: CASIRTSGRANEQFF; CDR3nt: TGCGCCAGCATCCGGACTAGCGGGAGGGCAAATGAGCAGTTCTTC
v_gene: TRBV5-6; abundance: -; j_gene: TRBJ1-1; d_gene: -; CDR3aa: CASSLDRENTEAFF; CDR3nt: TGTGCCAGCAGCTTGGACAGGGAGAACACTGAAGCTTTCTTT
v_gene: TRBV7-2; abundance: -; j_gene: TRBJ2-7; d_gene: TRBD1; CDR3aa: CASSGRDRGYEQYF; CDR3nt: TGTGCCAGCAGCGGCCGGGACAGGGGATACGAGCAGTACTTC
v_gene: TRBV5-1; abundance: -; j_gene: TRBJ2-5; d_gene: -; CDR3aa: CASREQGGTETQYF; CDR3nt: TGCGCCAGCAGAGAGCAGGGGGGAACGGAGACCCAGTACTTC
v_gene: TRBV11-3; abundance: -; j_gene: TRBJ2-7; d_gene: TRBD1; CDR3aa: CASSSTGQASYEQYF; CDR3nt: TGTGCCAGCAGTTCTACCGGACAGGCTTCCTACGAGCAGTACTTC
v_gene: TRBV6-5; abundance: -; j_gene: TRBJ1-4; d_gene: TRBD1; CDR3aa: CASSTTGDEKLFF; CDR3nt: TGTGCCAGCAGTACGACAGGGGATGAAAAACTGTTTTTT